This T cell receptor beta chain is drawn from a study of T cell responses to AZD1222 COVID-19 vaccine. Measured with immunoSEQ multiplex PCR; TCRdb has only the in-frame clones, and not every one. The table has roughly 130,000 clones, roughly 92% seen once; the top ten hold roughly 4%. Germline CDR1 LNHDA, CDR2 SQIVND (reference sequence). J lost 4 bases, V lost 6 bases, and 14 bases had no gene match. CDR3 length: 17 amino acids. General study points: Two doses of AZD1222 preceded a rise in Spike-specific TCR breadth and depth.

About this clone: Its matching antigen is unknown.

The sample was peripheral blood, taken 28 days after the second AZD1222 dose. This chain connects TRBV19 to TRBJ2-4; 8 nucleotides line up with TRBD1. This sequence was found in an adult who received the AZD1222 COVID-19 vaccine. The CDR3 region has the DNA TGTGCCAGTAGCTGGGGGACAGGCTTGCTATGGAAAAACATTCAGTACTTC. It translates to CASSWGTGLLWKNIQYF.